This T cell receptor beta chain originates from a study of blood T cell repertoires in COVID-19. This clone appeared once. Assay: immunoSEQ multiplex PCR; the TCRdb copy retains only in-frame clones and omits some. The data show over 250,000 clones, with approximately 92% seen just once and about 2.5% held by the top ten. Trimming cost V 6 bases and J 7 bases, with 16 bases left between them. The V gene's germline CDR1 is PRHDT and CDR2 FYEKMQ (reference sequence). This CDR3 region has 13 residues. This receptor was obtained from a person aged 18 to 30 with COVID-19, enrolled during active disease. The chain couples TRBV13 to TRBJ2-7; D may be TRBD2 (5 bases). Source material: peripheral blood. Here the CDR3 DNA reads TGTGCCAGCAGTTCCGGACGGGGAGAAGAGCAGTACTTC. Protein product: CASSSGRGEEQYF.